These T cell receptor beta chains were read from a single sample in a study of glioma-infiltrating T cells after dendritic cell vaccination. The data were produced by immunoSEQ multiplex PCR, yet TCRdb's version contains in-frame clones alone and is incomplete. The sample holds fewer than 85,000 clones, about nine tenths seen once. The sequencing here drew on blood, taken after dendritic cell vaccination. These receptors were obtained from a human donor with glioblastoma. Each CDR3 is given with its conserved first and last residue. The D gene is left open where the match is weak. The size field is filled for only some rows; it gives once, few, many or a size class.

v_call	d_call	j_call	clone_size	cdr3_aa	cdr3_nt
TRBV6-5	TRBD2	TRBJ2-2	-	CASSYGLAGELFF	TGTGCCAGCAGTTACGGACTAGCGGGGGAGCTGTTTTTT
TRBV2	-	TRBJ2-2	-	CASSETGSRGGELFF	TGTGCCAGCAGTGAAACCGGGAGTCGGGGCGGGGAGCTGTTTTTT
TRBV29-1	TRBD2	TRBJ2-2	few	CSVEEASGGFTGELFF	TGCAGCGTTGAAGAGGCTAGCGGGGGGTTTACCGGGGAGCTGTTTTTT
TRBV5-1	TRBD1	TRBJ1-4	-	CASSWGQGDEKLFF	TGCGCCAGCAGCTGGGGACAGGGAGATGAAAAACTGTTTTTT
TRBV5-1	-	TRBJ2-2	-	CASSLVVSTGELFF	TGCGCCAGCAGCTTGGTTGTGAGCACCGGGGAGCTGTTTTTT
TRBV6-6	TRBD1	TRBJ2-7	-	CASSFGQGSYEQYF	TGTGCCAGCAGTTTCGGACAGGGCTCCTACGAGCAGTACTTC
TRBV6-5	TRBD2	TRBJ2-5	-	CASSLAGGPGTQYF	TGTGCCAGCAGTTTAGCGGGGGGGCCTGGGACCCAGTACTTC
TRBV27	-	TRBJ2-1	once	CASRPRTGEAYNEQFF	TGTGCCAGCAGGCCGCGTACCGGTGAGGCCTACAATGAGCAGTTCTTC
TRBV30	TRBD1	TRBJ1-1	-	CAWNGQGGTEAFF	TGTGCCTGGAACGGACAGGGGGGGACTGAAGCTTTCTTT
TRBV5-8	-	TRBJ2-1	once	CASSWGEVDIDEQFF	TGTGCCAGCAGCTGGGGGGAGGTAGACATCGATGAGCAGTTCTTC
TRBV29-1	TRBD2	TRBJ2-1	-	CSDPGGPYNEQFF	TGCAGCGACCCGGGAGGTCCGTACAATGAGCAGTTCTTC
TRBV2	-	TRBJ1-1	-	CASMGLLENTEAFF	TGTGCCAGCATGGGGCTCTTAGAGAACACTGAAGCTTTCTTT
TRBV14	TRBD2	TRBJ2-1	-	CASSQGLGGSSYNEQFF	TGTGCCAGCAGCCAAGGTTTGGGGGGGAGCTCCTACAATGAGCAGTTCTTC
TRBV27	TRBD1	TRBJ1-6	-	CANSGQGANSPLHF	TGTGCCAATTCAGGACAGGGGGCTAATTCACCCCTCCACTTT
TRBV7-2	-	TRBJ1-5	-	CASRVGDQPQHF	TGTGCCAGCAGGGTAGGAGATCAGCCCCAGCATTTT
TRBV30	TRBD2	TRBJ2-7	-	CAWSRASGRAEQYF	TGTGCCTGGAGTAGGGCTAGCGGGAGGGCCGAGCAGTACTTC
TRBV5-1	TRBD1	TRBJ2-4	once	CASSSPGTGNAKNIQYF	TGCGCCAGCAGCTCGCCCGGGACAGGGAACGCCAAAAACATTCAGTACTTC
TRBV7-9	-	TRBJ1-6	-	CASSLALPGGPLHF	TGTGCCAGCAGCTTAGCGCTCCCCGGAGGGCCCCTCCACTTT
TRBV5-1	-	TRBJ1-1	-	CASSFGRNTEAFF	TGCGCCAGCAGCTTTGGCAGGAACACTGAAGCTTTCTTT
TRBV10-3	TRBD2	TRBJ2-3	-	CAISETSGRTDTQYF	TGTGCCATCAGTGAGACTAGCGGGAGGACAGATACGCAGTATTTT
TRBV19	TRBD2	TRBJ2-7	-	CASWGGNEQYF	TGTGCCAGCTGGGGGGGGAACGAGCAGTACTTC
TRBV4-1	-	TRBJ1-2	-	CASSFQSGGTDYGYTF	TGCGCCAGCAGCTTTCAATCGGGGGGAACCGACTATGGCTACACCTTC
TRBV9	-	TRBJ1-3	-	CASSTTGASSGNTIYF	TGTGCCAGCAGCACAACAGGCGCTAGCTCTGGAAACACCATATATTTT
TRBV30	-	TRBJ1-6	-	CAWTTHNSPLHF	TGTGCCTGGACGACACATAATTCACCCCTCCACTTT
TRBV5-4	-	TRBJ2-5	-	CASSLGGDQETQYF	TGTGCCAGCAGCTTGGGGGGGGACCAAGAGACCCAGTACTTC
TRBV6-1	-	TRBJ1-2	-	CASDSGGGNYGYTF	TGTGCCAGCGACTCGGGCGGGGGAAACTATGGCTACACCTTC
TRBV18	TRBD1	TRBJ2-2	-	CASSPPHRGVTGELFF	TGTGCCAGCTCACCACCGCACAGGGGAGTGACCGGGGAGCTGTTTTTT
TRBV5-1	TRBD2	TRBJ2-3	-	CASSLGLAGSTDTQYF	TGCGCCAGCAGCTTGGGTCTAGCGGGGAGCACAGATACGCAGTATTTT
TRBV5-1	-	TRBJ2-7	-	CASSLLNSNYEQYF	TGCGCCAGCAGCTTGCTGAACAGCAACTACGAGCAGTACTTC
TRBV18	-	TRBJ2-7	-	CASSSLDRSSYEQYF	TGTGCCAGCTCATCCTTAGACAGGTCGTCCTACGAGCAGTACTTC
TRBV7-9	TRBD2	TRBJ2-1	-	CASSPTGTSGRNEQFF	TGTGCCAGCAGCCCCACCGGGACTAGCGGGAGGAATGAGCAGTTCTTC
TRBV10-2	TRBD1	TRBJ2-4	-	CASRGQNLAKNIQYF	TGCGCCAGCAGGGGACAGAACCTAGCCAAAAACATTCAGTACTTC
TRBV18	TRBD2	TRBJ2-7	once	CASSPGGTSGSEQYF	TGTGCCAGCTCACCCGGCGGGACTAGCGGGAGTGAGCAGTACTTC
TRBV27	TRBD1	TRBJ1-1	once	CASSLRGRETEAFF	TGTGCCAGCAGTTTAAGGGGGCGCGAGACTGAAGCTTTCTTT
TRBV5-6	TRBD2	TRBJ2-7	-	CASSSGLAFSEQYF	TGTGCCAGCAGTTCGGGACTAGCCTTTTCCGAGCAGTACTTC
TRBV9	-	TRBJ2-7	-	CASSVGYTYEQYF	TGTGCCAGCAGCGTGGGCTACACCTACGAGCAGTACTTC
TRBV19	-	TRBJ1-1	-	CASSIARSEAFF	TGTGCCAGTAGTATAGCAAGGAGTGAAGCTTTCTTT
TRBV7-7	-	TRBJ2-5	-	CASSLRKAEKETQYF	TGTGCTAGCAGCTTAAGGAAGGCGGAGAAAGAGACCCAGTACTTC
TRBV11-3	-	TRBJ1-1	-	CASSSRGATEAFF	TGTGCCAGCAGCTCTCGGGGGGCCACTGAAGCTTTCTTT
TRBV10-2	TRBD1	TRBJ2-1	-	CASRLTGGSYNEQFF	TGCGCCAGCAGACTCACAGGGGGCTCCTACAATGAGCAGTTCTTC
TRBV6-1	-	TRBJ1-2	-	CASSEEGGDYGYTF	TGTGCCAGCAGTGAGGAAGGCGGGGACTATGGCTACACCTTC
TRBV30	-	TRBJ2-7	-	CAWSVRGSEQYF	TGTGCCTGGAGTGTGAGAGGGAGCGAGCAGTACTTC
TRBV5-4	TRBD2	TRBJ2-3	-	CASSLAVLAGGKFSKYTQYF	TGTGCCAGCAGCTTGGCAGTACTAGCGGGGGGGAAATTCAGCAAGTATACGCAGTATTTT